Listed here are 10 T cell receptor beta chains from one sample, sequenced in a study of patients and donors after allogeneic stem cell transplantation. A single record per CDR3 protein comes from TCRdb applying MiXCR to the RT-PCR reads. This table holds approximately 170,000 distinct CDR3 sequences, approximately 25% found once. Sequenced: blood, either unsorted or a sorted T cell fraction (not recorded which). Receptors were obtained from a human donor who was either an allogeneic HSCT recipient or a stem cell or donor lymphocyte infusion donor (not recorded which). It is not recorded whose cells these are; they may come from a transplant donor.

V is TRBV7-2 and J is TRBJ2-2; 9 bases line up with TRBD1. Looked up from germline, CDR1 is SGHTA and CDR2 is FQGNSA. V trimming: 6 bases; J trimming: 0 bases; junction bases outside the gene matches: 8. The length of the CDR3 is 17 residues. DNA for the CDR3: TGTGCCAGCAGTCCTACTCGGGACAGGGCGAACACCGGGGAGCTGTTTTTT. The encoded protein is CASSPTRDRANTGELFF.

CDR3 nucleotide sequence: TGCAGTGCTGAGGACAGTAGATATAGCAATCAGCCCCAGCATTTT. Protein sequence: CSAEDSRYSNQPQHF. V usage is TRBV20-1 and J usage is TRBJ1-5; tentative D call: TRBD1 (6 bases). The germline CDR1 and CDR2 sequences are DFQATT and SNEGSKA (reference sequence). V dropped 5 bases and J dropped 0 bases, with 14 bases sitting between them. The CDR3 length is 15 residues.

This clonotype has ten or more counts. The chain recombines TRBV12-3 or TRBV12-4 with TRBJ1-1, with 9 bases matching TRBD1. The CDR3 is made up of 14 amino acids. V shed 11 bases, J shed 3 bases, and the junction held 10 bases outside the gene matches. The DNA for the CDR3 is TGTGCCTCTCGGGACAGGGACTTTTACACTGAAGCTTTCTTT. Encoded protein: CASRDRDFYTEAFF.

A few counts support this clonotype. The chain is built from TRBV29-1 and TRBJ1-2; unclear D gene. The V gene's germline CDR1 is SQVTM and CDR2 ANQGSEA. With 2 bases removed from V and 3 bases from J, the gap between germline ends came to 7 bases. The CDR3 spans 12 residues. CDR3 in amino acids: CSVESSYYGYTF. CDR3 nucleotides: TGCAGCGTTGAATCTTCATACTATGGCTACACCTTC.

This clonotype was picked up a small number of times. The CDR3 nucleotides read TGTGCAGTACGTGCGGGGGGTTCTGGAAACACCATATATTTT. Protein sequence: CAVRAGGSGNTIYF. This chain uses TRBV12-3 or TRBV12-4 with TRBJ1-3, with D possibly being TRBD1 (5 bases). The CDR3 sequence is 14 residues long.

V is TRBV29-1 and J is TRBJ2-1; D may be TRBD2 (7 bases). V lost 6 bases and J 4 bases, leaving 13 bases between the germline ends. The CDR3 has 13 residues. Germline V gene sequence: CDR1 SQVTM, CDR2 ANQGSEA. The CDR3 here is CSVRRGRYNEQFF. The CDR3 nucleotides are TGCAGCGTCCGGCGGGGGCGATACAATGAGCAGTTCTTC.

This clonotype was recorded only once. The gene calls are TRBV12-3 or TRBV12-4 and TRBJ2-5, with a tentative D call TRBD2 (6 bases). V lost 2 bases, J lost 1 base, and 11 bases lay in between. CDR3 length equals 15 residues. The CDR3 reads CASSLWVGGQETQYF. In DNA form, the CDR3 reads TGTGCCAGCAGTTTATGGGTCGGGGGCCAAGAGACCCAGTACTTC.

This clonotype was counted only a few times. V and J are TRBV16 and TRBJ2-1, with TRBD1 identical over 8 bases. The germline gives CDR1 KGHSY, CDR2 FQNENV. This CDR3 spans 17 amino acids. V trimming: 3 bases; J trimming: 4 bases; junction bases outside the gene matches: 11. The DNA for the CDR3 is TGTGCCAGCAGCCAGCTACAGACAGGGGTCCTGTACAATGAGCAGTTCTTC. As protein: CASSQLQTGVLYNEQFF.

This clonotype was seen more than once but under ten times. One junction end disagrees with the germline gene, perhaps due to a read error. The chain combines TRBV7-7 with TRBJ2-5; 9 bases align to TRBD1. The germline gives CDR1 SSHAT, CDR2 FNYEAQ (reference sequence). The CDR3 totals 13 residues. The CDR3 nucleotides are TGTGCTAGCAGTTCCGACAGGGGGGAGACCCAGTACTTC. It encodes CASSSDRGETQYF. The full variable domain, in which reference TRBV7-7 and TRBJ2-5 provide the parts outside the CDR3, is GAGVSQSPRYKVTKRGQDVTLRCDPISSHATLYWYQQALGQGPEFLTYFNYEAQPDKSGLPSDRFSAERPEGSISTLTIQRTEQRDSAMYRCASSSDRGETQYFGPGTRLLVL.

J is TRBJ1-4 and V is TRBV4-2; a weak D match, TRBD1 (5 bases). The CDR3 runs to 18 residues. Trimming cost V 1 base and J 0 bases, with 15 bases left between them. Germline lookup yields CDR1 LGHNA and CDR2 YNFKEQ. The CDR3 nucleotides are TGTGCCAGCAGCCAAGCGGGACTGTTGGGGGCAACTAATGAAAAACTGTTTTTT. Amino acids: CASSQAGLLGATNEKLFF.